What follows are 3 T cell receptor beta chains derived from one specimen sequenced in a study of shared clonotypes between healthy human individuals. The protocol was immunoSEQ multiplex PCR, while the TCRdb copy is restricted to in-frame clones and leaves out a portion. The table has some 2 million clones, approximately 95% seen once. The source material was naive CD4+ T cells sorted from blood. Subset in this sample: CD45RA+ positively selected. All receptors come from a man between 18 and 29 years old in good health.

The J gene is TRBJ2-7, the V gene TRBV11-2, with 12 bases lining up with TRBD2. CDR3 length equals 17 residues. Germline trimming cut 0 bases from V and 0 bases from J; bases unmatched to any gene: 3. Germline CDR1 and CDR2: SGHAT and FQNNGV. The chain's CDR3 is CASSLDPGLAGSYEQYF. The CDR3 DNA follows: TGTGCCAGCAGCTTAGACCCGGGACTAGCGGGCTCCTACGAGCAGTACTTC.

This clone was counted once. The chain is built from TRBV5-1 and TRBJ1-2; the D gene is possibly TRBD1 (5 bases). Trimming stripped 0 bases from V and 2 bases from J, with 11 bases between. The germline gives CDR1 SGHRS, CDR2 YFSETQ. The CDR3 runs to 15 residues. CDR3 loop: CASSLVGDANYGYTF. The CDR3 region has the DNA TGCGCCAGCAGCTTGGTGGGGGACGCCAACTATGGCTACACCTTC.

The chain carries TRBV6-6 and TRBJ2-7; TRBD2 matches 7 bases. This CDR3 has 13 amino acids. CDR1 MNHNY and CDR2 SVGAGI come from the germline V gene (reference sequence). V was pared by 8 bases and J by 0 bases, with 4 bases of the junction left unmatched. The CDR3 DNA follows: TGTGCCAGCCGGGGACTACCCTCCTACGAGCAGTACTTC. Protein sequence: CASRGLPSYEQYF.